Below, 4 T cell receptor beta chains from the same sample are listed, as sequenced in a study of response to subunit inactivated influenza vaccine. TCRdb fed the RT-PCR reads into MiXCR, producing one record per CDR3 protein. The sample includes around 580,000 distinct CDR3 sequences, approximately 12% seen only once; the top ten take roughly 10%. Sequencing used PBMCs from blood, obtained on the day of vaccination. The source of these receptors is a man aged 50-60 years who received an inactivated influenza vaccine.

Only a few counts were recorded for this clonotype. V usage is TRBV7-9 and J usage is TRBJ2-1; 7 bases match TRBD2. CDR1 and CDR2 from the germline V gene are SEHNR and FQNEAQ (reference sequence). This CDR3 spans 13 amino acids. The junction had 5 bases not matched to a gene; V was cut back by 5 bases and J by 7 bases. CDR3 in DNA: TGTGCCAGCAGCACCTCACTAGCGAATGAGCAGTTCTTC. Its translation is CASSTSLANEQFF.

This chain links TRBV2 with TRBJ2-7, with unresolved D. V was cut by 4 bases and J by 2 bases, with 9 bases left in between. Germline assignment: CDR1 SNHLY and CDR2 FYNNEI. This CDR3 has 13 amino acids. CDR3 DNA sequence: TGTGCCAGCAGTGCAAATAGAGCCTACGAGCAGTACTTC. Its protein is CASSANRAYEQYF.

This clonotype was seen only a few times. The rearrangement links TRBV3-1 to TRBJ2-1; 11 bases agree with TRBD1. CDR3 length: 16 amino acids. The V and J ends lost 1 base and 6 bases, in that order; junction bases with no gene match: 5. Germline CDR1 reads LGHDT; CDR2 reads YNNKEL (reference sequence). CDR3 DNA sequence: TGTGCCAGCAGCCAAGTCGGGACAGGGGGTGGCAATGAGCAGTTCTTC. Its translation: CASSQVGTGGGNEQFF.

This clonotype was recorded a few times. The chain is built from TRBV9 and TRBJ2-2; D assignment may be TRBD1 or TRBD2 (5 bases each). The length of the CDR3 is 16 residues. V lost 3 bases to trimming and J lost 2 bases, with 14 bases between them. CDR1 SGDLS and CDR2 YYNGEE come from the germline V gene. Here the CDR3 DNA reads TGTGCCAGCAGCGAATTGGGGACCCCTAACACCGGGGAGCTGTTTTTT. It is translated as CASSELGTPNTGELFF.